A single sample is the source of the 29 T cell receptor beta chains below, sequenced in a study of OX40 agonist ivuxolimab in advanced cancers. Library preparation used the immunoSEQ multiplex PCR assay. Not all clones reach the TCRdb copy of this immuneACCESS table, which keeps in-frame sequences only. Checked studies attribute under half of the gap to unresolved V genes and leave the rest unexplained. Recorded for this sample are 20,000 or so clones; 84% of them occurred a single time. The ten largest clones take up around 31% of the sample. The sequenced sample was CD4+ or CD8+ T cells sorted from blood, obtained in a trial of the OX40 agonist ivuxolimab. The receptors were gathered from an adult with an advanced solid tumor such as melanoma, head and neck, liver or kidney cancer.

This chain connects TRBV2 to TRBJ2-1; a possible D gene is TRBD1 (7 bases). V lost 4 bases to trimming and J lost 6 bases, with 13 bases between them. Germline V CDR1 and CDR2: SNHLY, FYNNEI. The CDR3 consists of 14 residues. CDR3 amino acids: CASSAAGQINEQFF. The CDR3 nucleotides are TGTGCCAGCAGTGCGGCGGGACAGATCAATGAGCAGTTCTTC.

The chain is built from TRBV7-6 and TRBJ2-2, with 9 bases that match TRBD1. Germline V gene lookup returns CDR1 SGHVS and CDR2 FNYEAQ. CDR3 length equals 17 residues. J gave up 4 bases and V 7 bases, and 13 bases lay outside the gene matches. The CDR3 DNA reads as TGTGCCAGCACCCCCTTGGGGGGGACAGGGCTCACCGGGGAGCTGTTTTTT. It translates to CASTPLGGTGLTGELFF.

The chain couples TRBV10-3 to TRBJ2-3, with 8 nucleotides matching TRBD2. Germline V lookup: CDR1 ENHRY, CDR2 SYGVKD. J lost 0 bases, V lost 4 bases, and 3 bases had no gene match. The CDR3 runs to 15 residues. As DNA, the CDR3 is TGTGCCATCAGTGGGCGGGGGGCCAGCACAGATACGCAGTATTTT. Residues: CAISGRGASTDTQYF.

The chain has TRBV19 and TRBJ1-1; D is possibly TRBD1 (5 bases). CDR3 length: 15 residues. V gave up 4 bases and J gave up 6 bases, with 18 bases separating them. Per germline, CDR1 LNHDA and CDR2 SQIVND (reference sequence). The CDR3 sequence: CASSTSGTPNSEAFF. CDR3 DNA sequence: TGTGCCAGTAGTACAAGCGGGACCCCCAATTCTGAAGCTTTCTTT.

By share, this clone ranks as medium-sized (0.01 to 0.1%). This chain links TRBV7-6 with TRBJ1-6; no definite D call. This CDR3 has 13 residues. CDR1 is SGHVS and CDR2 is FNYEAQ in the germline V gene. The germline V and J ends were trimmed by 2 bases and 7 bases, with 6 bases remaining between them. CDR3 sequence: CASSLKGNSPLHF. CDR3 DNA: TGTGCCAGCAGCTTAAAAGGAAATTCACCCCTCCACTTT.

The V call is TRBV6-1, the J call TRBJ1-5; TRBD1 aligns across 11 bases. Trimming took 5 bases from V and 5 from J; bases not matched to a gene: 5. CDR1 and CDR2 (germline): MNHNS, SASEGT. This CDR3 has 15 residues. The CDR3 region has the DNA TGTGCCAGCAGTTGGACAGGGGGCTACGATCAGCCCCAGCATTTT. This encodes CASSWTGGYDQPQHF.

The chain couples TRBV4-2 to TRBJ2-1; unclear D gene. Trimming left V 3 bases short and J 6 bases short, with 18 bases between. Germline CDR1 is LGHNA and CDR2 is YNFKEQ. The CDR3 has 16 residues. DNA for the CDR3: TGTGCCAGCAGCCAGCGAGAGGTGCAGGTGGGCAATGAGCAGTTCTTC. Its protein product is CASSQREVQVGNEQFF.

CDR3 sequence reads: CASSSTLVSRPQHF. CDR3 nucleotide sequence: TGTGCCAGCAGCTCGACCCTCGTTAGTCGGCCCCAGCATTTT. The chain carries TRBV7-9 and TRBJ1-5, with no clear D. The V gene lost 4 bases and the J gene lost 9 bases, with 16 bases spanning the gap. Germline lookup yields CDR1 SEHNR and CDR2 FQNEAQ (reference sequence). There are 14 residues in the CDR3.

This clone was seen more than once but under ten times. This chain uses TRBV5-1 with TRBJ2-1; perhaps TRBD2 as D (5 bases). The V end lost 3 bases, the J end lost 2 bases, and 6 bases lay between the germline ends. CDR3 size: 13 residues. Germline CDR1 reads SGHRS; CDR2 reads YFSETQ. In nucleotides, the CDR3 is TGCGCCAGCAGCTCCGGGACCTACAATGAGCAGTTCTTC. It is translated as CASSSGTYNEQFF.

The genes are TRBV9 and TRBJ2-1; possibly TRBD2 for D (5 bases). CDR1 and CDR2 from the germline V gene are SGDLS and YYNGEE. The V gene lost 2 bases and the J gene lost 8 bases, with 14 bases spanning the gap. CDR3 length: 14 amino acids. CDR3 sequence reads: CASSVITGRHEQFF. The DNA for the CDR3 is TGTGCCAGCAGCGTCATAACTGGGAGACATGAGCAGTTCTTC.

The CDR3 protein is CAWSVRGLNTEAFF. CDR3 bases: TGTGCCTGGAGTGTACGAGGTTTGAACACTGAAGCTTTCTTT. This sequence joins TRBV30 and TRBJ1-1, with no clear D. Deletions cut 0 bases from V and 0 bases from J, with 8 bases between. The germline CDR1 and CDR2 sequences are GTSNPN and SVGIG (reference sequence). The CDR3 contains 14 residues.

This chain connects TRBV4-1 to TRBJ1-5; unclear D gene. CDR1 is MGHRA, CDR2 YSYEKL, per germline. The CDR3 spans 15 residues. The V end lost 0 bases, the J end lost 6 bases, and 12 bases lay between the germline ends. The CDR3 spells CASSQEWRGSQPQHF. The CDR3 nucleotides read TGCGCCAGCAGCCAAGAGTGGCGTGGGAGTCAGCCCCAGCATTTT.

The chain couples TRBV14 to TRBJ2-7, with TRBD1 matching over 7 bases. Looked up from germline, CDR1 is SGHDN and CDR2 is FVKESK. The CDR3 totals 13 residues. Trimming removed 2 bases from V and 7 bases from J; junction bases left unmatched: 5. CDR3 loop: CASSQIGQAEQYF. The CDR3 DNA is TGTGCCAGCAGCCAAATCGGACAGGCAGAGCAGTACTTC. Combining the CDR3 with reference TRBV14 and TRBJ2-7 gives the whole variable domain EAGVTQFPSHSVIEKGQTVTLRCDPISGHDNLYWYRRVMGKEIKFLLHFVKESKQDESGMPNNRFLAERTGGTYSTLKVQPAELEDSGVYFCASSQIGQAEQYFGPGTRLTVT.

The CDR3 DNA follows: TGCGCCAGCAGCCAGGGGACAGTTCTACGGGGCTACACCTTC. This encodes CASSQGTVLRGYTF. The chain couples TRBV4-1 to TRBJ1-2, with 7 bases lining up with TRBD1. The trim removed 3 bases at V and 8 bases at J, leaving 9 bases unmatched. Germline lookup yields CDR1 MGHRA and CDR2 YSYEKL. CDR3 length: 14 residues.

The V gene is TRBV7-9, the J gene TRBJ2-2, with a weak D call TRBD1 (7 bases). Germline-derived CDR1 and CDR2 are SEHNR and FQNEAQ (reference sequence). This CDR3 has 15 amino acids. Trimming shortened V by 2 bases and J by 4 bases, and 11 bases separated the two germline ends. CDR3 DNA sequence: TGTGCCAGCAGCTTAACCCAGGGGGGCACCGGGGAGCTGTTTTTT. Protein: CASSLTQGGTGELFF.

This chain uses TRBV7-3 with TRBJ2-2; maybe TRBD2 (6 bases). The germline V gene has CDR1 SGHTA and CDR2 FQGTGA. The V and J ends lost 0 bases and 6 bases respectively, with 8 bases between them. The CDR3 consists of 14 residues. The chain's CDR3 is CASSLTRLAGELFF. CDR3 bases: TGTGCCAGCAGCTTAACGCGACTAGCCGGGGAGCTGTTTTTT. The complete variable domain, with remaining parts taken from reference TRBV7-3 and TRBJ2-2, reads GAGVSQTPSNKVTEKGKYVELRCDPISGHTALYWYRQSLGQGPEFLIYFQGTGAADDSGLPNDRFFAVRPEGSVSTLKIQRTERGDSAVYLCASSLTRLAGELFFGEGSRLTVL.

This clone has only a few counts. This chain links TRBV11-2 with TRBJ1-1, with 10 bases matching TRBD1. This CDR3 comprises 16 residues. Trimming cost V 6 bases and J 4 bases; bases outside gene matches: 11. Germline V gene data show CDR1 as SGHAT and CDR2 as FQNNGV. The CDR3 sequence: CASRPLRTGGGTEAFF. CDR3 nucleotides: TGTGCCAGCAGACCTCTCCGGACAGGGGGAGGCACTGAAGCTTTCTTT.

About this clone itself: A much larger clone differs from this one at a single base, so this may be a read error. This sample also contains other DNA sequences that code for the same CDR3. This chain joins TRBV7-9 and TRBJ2-7; a weak D match, TRBD2 (5 bases). The V end lost 6 bases, the J end lost 2 bases, and 11 bases lay between the germline ends. Germline CDR1 and CDR2: SEHNR and FQNEAQ (reference sequence). This CDR3 comprises 13 residues. CDR3 DNA sequence: TGTGCCAGCAGTTGGTGGGAGCCCTACGAGCAGTACTTC. Translating it yields CASSWWEPYEQYF. Based on the CDR3 plus reference TRBV7-9 and TRBJ2-7, the full variable domain is DTGVSQNPRHKITKRGQNVTFRCDPISEHNRLYWYRQTLGQGPEFLTYFQNEAQLEKSRLLSDRFSAERPKGSFSTLEIQRTEQGDSAMYLCASSWWEPYEQYFGPGTRLTVT.

The J gene is TRBJ2-1, the V gene TRBV27, with 7 bases lining up with TRBD1. CDR3 size: 17 residues. V gave up 7 bases and J gave up 6 bases; unmatched junction bases: 18. The germline gives CDR1 MNHEY, CDR2 SMNVEV (reference sequence). Written as DNA, the CDR3 is TGTGCCAGCAAGACCGACAGGGTTACTCTTGGACGCAATGAGCAGTTCTTC. The encoded protein is CASKTDRVTLGRNEQFF.

This clone was detected only once. The chain combines TRBV29-1 with TRBJ2-5; TRBD2 matches at 13 bases. Germline V CDR1 and CDR2: SQVTM, ANQGSEA. The ends lost 3 bases at V and 4 bases at J; junction bases unmatched: 2. The CDR3 has 14 residues. This chain's CDR3 is CSVEGTSGVETQYF. The CDR3 region has the DNA TGCAGCGTTGAGGGGACTAGCGGGGTAGAGACCCAGTACTTC.

This sequence joins TRBV7-6 and TRBJ2-2; D possibly uses TRBD1 or TRBD2 (5 bases each). With 1 base removed from V and 4 bases from J, the gap between germline ends came to 13 bases. Germline values: CDR1 SGHVS, CDR2 FNYEAQ. The CDR3 is 16 amino acids. DNA for the CDR3: TGTGCCAGCAGCTTAGGGGCAGGGAGTATCACCGGGGAGCTGTTTTTT. The encoded protein is CASSLGAGSITGELFF.

V gene TRBV5-1 combines with J gene TRBJ2-7, with D unclear. V was trimmed by 1 base and J by 2 bases, leaving 10 bases between them. CDR3 length equals 14 residues. Germline V CDR1 and CDR2: SGHRS, YFSETQ. The CDR3 sequence is CASSLQPPTYEQYF. In DNA form, the CDR3 reads TGCGCCAGCAGCTTGCAGCCGCCCACCTACGAGCAGTACTTC.

The chain employs TRBV5-6 and TRBJ2-7; D could derive from TRBD1 or TRBD2 (5 bases each). The V gene's germline CDR1 is SGHDT and CDR2 YYEEEE. The V end lost 0 bases, the J end lost 0 bases, and 13 bases lay between the germline ends. This CDR3 is 16 amino acids long. Written as DNA, the CDR3 is TGTGCCAGCAGCTTGGAACAAGCAGGGAGCTCCTACGAGCAGTACTTC. It yields the protein CASSLEQAGSSYEQYF.

This chain joins TRBV11-3 and TRBJ2-2; 9 positions match TRBD2. CDR1 SGHNT and CDR2 YENEEA come from the germline V gene. CDR3 length: 15 residues. Losses at the gene ends were 1 base for V and 4 bases for J; bases not matched to a gene: 1. The CDR3 is CASSLGGRATGELFF. In DNA, the CDR3 is TGTGCCAGCAGCTTAGGCGGGAGGGCCACCGGGGAGCTGTTTTTT.

The gene calls are TRBV7-8 and TRBJ1-6, with unresolved D. Looked up from germline, CDR1 is SGHVS and CDR2 is FQNEAQ. The CDR3 runs 15 residues. Trimming removed 3 bases from V and 9 bases from J, with 15 bases in between. Written as DNA, the CDR3 is TGTGCCAGCAGCTTTTCCGACCTGGGGAGTTCACCCCTCCACTTT. The encoded protein is CASSFSDLGSSPLHF.

The chain combines TRBV11-3 with TRBJ2-5; TRBD1 or TRBD2 may be the D gene (6 bases each). The CDR3 contains 13 residues. Between the trimmed V and J ends, which lost 4 bases and 5 bases, there was a span of 11 bases. CDR1 SGHNT and CDR2 YENEEA come from the germline V gene. In DNA, the CDR3 is TGTGCCAGCAGCTACCGAGGGGGGGAGACCCAGTACTTC. Translated, it gives CASSYRGGETQYF.

The chain joins TRBV28 to TRBJ2-2, with TRBD1 identical over 9 bases. With V trimmed by 6 bases and J by 3 bases, 14 bases remained unmatched. The germline V gene has CDR1 MDHEN and CDR2 SYDVKM. CDR3 length equals 18 residues. The CDR3, as DNA: TGTGCCAGCAGCAGGGACAGGGTGTTTCTTTCCGACACCGGGGAGCTGTTTTTT. Translation: CASSRDRVFLSDTGELFF.

The genes are TRBV25-1 and TRBJ2-1; possible D gene TRBD1, 6 bases. With 7 bases removed from V and 4 bases from J, the gap between germline ends came to 14 bases. CDR3 length: 14 amino acids. Germline V CDR1 and CDR2: MGHDK, SYGVNS. The CDR3 reads CASTRQGLYNEQFF. As DNA, the CDR3 is TGTGCCAGCACTCGGCAGGGGTTATACAATGAGCAGTTCTTC. Looking up the rest from reference TRBV25-1 and TRBJ2-1 gives the full variable domain: EADIYQTPRYLVIGTGKKITLECSQTMGHDKMYWYQQDPGMELHLIHYSYGVNSTEKGDLSSESTVSRIRTEHFPLTLESARPSHTSQYLCASTRQGLYNEQFFGPGTRLTVL.

This chain links TRBV7-8 with TRBJ2-3; TRBD2 agrees at 7 bases. Losses at the gene ends were 5 bases for V and 2 bases for J; bases not matched to a gene: 4. CDR1 and CDR2 from the germline V gene are SGHVS and FQNEAQ. This CDR3 region has 14 residues. The CDR3 DNA sequence: TGTGCCAGCAGCCTCGGGACTACCACAGATACGCAGTATTTT. Translation gives CASSLGTTTDTQYF.